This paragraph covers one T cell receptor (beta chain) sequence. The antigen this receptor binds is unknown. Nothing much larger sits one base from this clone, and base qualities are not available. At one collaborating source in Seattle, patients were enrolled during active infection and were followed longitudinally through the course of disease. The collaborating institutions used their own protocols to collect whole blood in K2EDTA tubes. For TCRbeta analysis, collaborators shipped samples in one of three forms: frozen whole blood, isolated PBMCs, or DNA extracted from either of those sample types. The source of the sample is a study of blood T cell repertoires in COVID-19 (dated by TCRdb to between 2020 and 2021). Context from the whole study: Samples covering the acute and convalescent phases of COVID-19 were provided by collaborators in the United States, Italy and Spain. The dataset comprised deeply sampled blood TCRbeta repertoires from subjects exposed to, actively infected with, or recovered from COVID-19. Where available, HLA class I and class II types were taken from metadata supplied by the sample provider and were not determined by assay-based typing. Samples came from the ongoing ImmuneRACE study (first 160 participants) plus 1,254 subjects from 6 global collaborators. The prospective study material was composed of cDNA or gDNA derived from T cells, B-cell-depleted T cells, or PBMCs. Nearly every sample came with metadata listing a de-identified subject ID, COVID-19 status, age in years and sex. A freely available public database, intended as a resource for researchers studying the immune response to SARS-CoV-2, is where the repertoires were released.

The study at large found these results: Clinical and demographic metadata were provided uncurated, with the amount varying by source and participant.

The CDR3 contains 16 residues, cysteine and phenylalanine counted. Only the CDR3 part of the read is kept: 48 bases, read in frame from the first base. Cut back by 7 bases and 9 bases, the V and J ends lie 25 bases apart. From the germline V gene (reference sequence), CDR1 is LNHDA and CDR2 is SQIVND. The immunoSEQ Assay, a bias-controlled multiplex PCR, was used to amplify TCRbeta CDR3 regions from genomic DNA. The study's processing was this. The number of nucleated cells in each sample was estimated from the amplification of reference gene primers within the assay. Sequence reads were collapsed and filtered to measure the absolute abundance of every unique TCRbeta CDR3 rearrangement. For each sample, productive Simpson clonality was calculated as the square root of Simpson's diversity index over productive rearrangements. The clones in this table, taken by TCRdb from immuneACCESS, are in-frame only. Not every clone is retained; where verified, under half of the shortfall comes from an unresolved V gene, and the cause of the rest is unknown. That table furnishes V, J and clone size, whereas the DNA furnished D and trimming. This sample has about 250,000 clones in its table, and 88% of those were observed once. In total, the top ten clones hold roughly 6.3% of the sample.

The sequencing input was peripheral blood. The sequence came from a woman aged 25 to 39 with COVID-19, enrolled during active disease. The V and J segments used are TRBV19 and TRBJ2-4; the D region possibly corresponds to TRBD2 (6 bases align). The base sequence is TGTGCCAGTACCCCGACTAGACTCCCTTCTCCCCCCATTCAGTACTTC. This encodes CASTPTRLPSPPIQYF. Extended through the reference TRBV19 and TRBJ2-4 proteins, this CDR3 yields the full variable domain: DGGITQSPKYLFRKEGQNVTLSCEQNLNHDAMYWYRQDPGQGLRLIYYSQIVNDFQKGDIAEGYSVSREKKESFPLTVTSAQKNPTAFYLCASTPTRLPSPPIQYFGAGTRLSVL.